This T cell receptor (beta chain) appears in the sequencing data of a study of human T cells and chemical hapten exposure. Across the whole study: The patients, most of them female, presented with alopecia areata, totalis or universalis. From small differences in pooled library volume came most of the variation in per-sample TCR yields.

This clonotype has a handful of counts. Time point defined: pre-sensitization, week 0. Treatment specified: therapeutic diphenylcyclopropenone sensitization with weekly scalp DPC. Total RNA was isolated from whole blood that had not been fractionated. This CDR3 has 15 residues. CDR1 SGHTA and CDR2 FQGNSA come from the germline V gene. Deletions cut 1 base from V and 4 bases from J, with 11 bases between. TCRdb independently ran MiXCR on the RACE reads; one entry per CDR3 protein. The sample lists under 300,000 distinct CDR3 sequences, roughly 7.4% occurring once. Sample: whole blood, taken in connection with sensitization to the hapten diphenylcyclopropenone (DPC). The V call is TRBV7-2, the J call TRBJ1-5; no clear D gene. The sequence derives from a young man with alopecia areata. Some clones in this sample may be carry-over from other donors' samples. In DNA, the CDR3 is TGTGCCAGCAGCTTAGGGGCAGGAACAAATCAGCCCCAGCATTTT. Translating gives CASSLGAGTNQPQHF.